This T cell receptor (beta chain) was profiled in a study of T cells in Graves' hyperthyroidism and ophthalmopathy. It was RNA transcripts that yielded the amplified TCR beta CDR3 regions. Researchers ran a first-round RT-PCR on the TCR CDR3 using the HTBI primer set. Using its own MiXCR run on the multiplex PCR reads, TCRdb lists one record per CDR3 protein. The table shows about 380,000 distinct CDR3 sequences, with around 13% occurring only once. In patients aged 18 to 65, hyperthyroidism was newly diagnosed, with duration under 2 months. This CDR3 spans 12 amino acids. V was clipped by 2 bases and J by 6 bases, with 2 bases between them.

This receptor was obtained from a woman aged 55-70 years with Graves' hyperthyroidism. The sequencing sample was made of blood. The chain links TRBV12-3 or TRBV12-4 to TRBJ1-6; no clear D. Here the CDR3 reads CASSLFNSPLHF. DNA for the CDR3: TGTGCCAGCAGTTTATTTAATTCACCCCTCCACTTT.